This TCR beta chain is from a study of CD8 T cells in Susac syndrome. V was clipped by 4 bases and J by 2 bases, with 5 bases between them. There are 12 residues in the CDR3. Germline V gene sequence: CDR1 GTSNPN, CDR2 SVGIG (reference sequence). This clonotype was picked up one time. Random hexamers were used to reverse transcribe 0.5 to 1 ug of RNA. Across 54 Vbeta and 13 Jbeta, immunoSEQ multiplex PCR amplified TCR beta CDR3. TCRdb processed the immunoSEQ multiplex PCR reads anew with MiXCR; each CDR3 protein has one entry. The data contain around 300,000 distinct CDR3 sequences, 90% to 95% of them singletons.

The sequenced material came from CD4+ T cells from PBMCs. This rearrangement joins TRBV30 to TRBJ2-2; D unresolved. This TCR derives from a human donor with multiple sclerosis. CDR3 nucleotides: TGTGCCTGGAAAGGAAACACCGGGGAGCTGTTTTTT. As protein: CAWKGNTGELFF.